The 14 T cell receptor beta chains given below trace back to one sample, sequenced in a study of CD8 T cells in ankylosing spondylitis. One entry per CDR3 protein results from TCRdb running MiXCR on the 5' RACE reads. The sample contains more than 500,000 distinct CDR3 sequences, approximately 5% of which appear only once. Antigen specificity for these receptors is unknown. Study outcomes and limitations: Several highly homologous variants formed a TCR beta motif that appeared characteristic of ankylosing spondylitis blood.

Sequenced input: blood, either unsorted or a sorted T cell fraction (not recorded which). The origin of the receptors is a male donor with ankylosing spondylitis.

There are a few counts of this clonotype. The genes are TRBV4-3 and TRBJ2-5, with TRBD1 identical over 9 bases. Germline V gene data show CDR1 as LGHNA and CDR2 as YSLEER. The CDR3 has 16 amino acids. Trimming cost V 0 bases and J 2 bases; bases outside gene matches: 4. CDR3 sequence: CASSQEWGQGQETQYF. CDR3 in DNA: TGCGCCAGCAGCCAAGAATGGGGACAGGGACAAGAGACCCAGTACTTC.

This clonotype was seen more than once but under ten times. The chain's CDR3 is CAGRSRYKTQYF. The CDR3 DNA follows: TGTGCCGGGAGGTCCCGATATAAGACCCAGTACTTC. The chain recombines TRBV19 with TRBJ2-5; D may be TRBD2 (6 bases). From germline, CDR1 is LNHDA and CDR2 SQIVND (reference sequence). The ends were cut back, 11 bases at V and 6 bases at J, with 16 bases in the middle. The CDR3 is 12 residues long.

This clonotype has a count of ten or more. For the CDR3, the DNA is TGTGCCAGCAGTTTAGTGAGAGATACGCAGTATTTT. It is translated as CASSLVRDTQYF. This chain joins TRBV12-3 or TRBV12-4 and TRBJ2-3; D is unclear. The CDR3 totals 12 residues. Trimming removed 1 base at V and 5 bases at J, with 4 bases between.

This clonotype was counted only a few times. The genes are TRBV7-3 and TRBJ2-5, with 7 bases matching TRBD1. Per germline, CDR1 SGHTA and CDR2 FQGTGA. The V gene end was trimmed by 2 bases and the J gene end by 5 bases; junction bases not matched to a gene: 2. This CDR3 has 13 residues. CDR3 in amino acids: CASSLYRGETQYF. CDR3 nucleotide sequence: TGTGCCAGCAGCTTATACAGGGGCGAGACCCAGTACTTC.

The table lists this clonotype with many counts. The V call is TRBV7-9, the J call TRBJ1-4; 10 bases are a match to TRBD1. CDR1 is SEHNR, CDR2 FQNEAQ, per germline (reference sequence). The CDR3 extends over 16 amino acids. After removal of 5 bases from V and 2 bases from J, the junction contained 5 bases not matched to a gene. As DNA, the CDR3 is TGTGCCAGCAGCATCGACAGGGGGCCCACTAATGAAAAACTGTTTTTT. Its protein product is CASSIDRGPTNEKLFF. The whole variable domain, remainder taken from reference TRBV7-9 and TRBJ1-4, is DTGVSQNPRHKITKRGQNVTFRCDPISEHNRLYWYRQTLGQGPEFLTYFQNEAQLEKSRLLSDRFSAERPKGSFSTLEIQRTEQGDSAMYLCASSIDRGPTNEKLFFGSGTQLSVL.

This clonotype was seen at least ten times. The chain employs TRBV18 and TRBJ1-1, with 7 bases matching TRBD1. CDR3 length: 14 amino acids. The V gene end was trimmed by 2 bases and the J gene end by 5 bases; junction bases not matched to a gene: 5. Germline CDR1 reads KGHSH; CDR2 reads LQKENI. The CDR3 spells CASSPLAGGTEAFF. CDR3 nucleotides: TGTGCCAGCTCACCATTGGCAGGGGGGACTGAAGCTTTCTTT. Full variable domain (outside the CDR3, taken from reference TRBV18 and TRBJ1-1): NAGVMQNPRHLVRRRGQEARLRCSPMKGHSHVYWYRQLPEEGLKFMVYLQKENIIDESGMPKERFSAEFPKEGPSILRIQQVVRGDSAAYFCASSPLAGGTEAFFGQGTRLTVV.

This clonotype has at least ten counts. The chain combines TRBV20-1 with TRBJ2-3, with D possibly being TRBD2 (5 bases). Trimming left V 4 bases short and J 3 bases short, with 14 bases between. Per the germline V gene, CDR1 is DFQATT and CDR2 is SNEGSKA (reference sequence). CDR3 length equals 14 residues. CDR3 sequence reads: CSAKDQAVTDTQYF. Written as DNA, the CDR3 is TGCAGTGCTAAGGACCAAGCGGTGACAGATACGCAGTATTTT.

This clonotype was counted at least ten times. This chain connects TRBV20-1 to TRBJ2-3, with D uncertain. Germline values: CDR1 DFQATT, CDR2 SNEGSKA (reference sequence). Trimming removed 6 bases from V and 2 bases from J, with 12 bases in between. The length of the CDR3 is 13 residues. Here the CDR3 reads CSATYGVTDTQYF. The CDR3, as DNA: TGCAGTGCCACCTATGGGGTCACAGATACGCAGTATTTT.

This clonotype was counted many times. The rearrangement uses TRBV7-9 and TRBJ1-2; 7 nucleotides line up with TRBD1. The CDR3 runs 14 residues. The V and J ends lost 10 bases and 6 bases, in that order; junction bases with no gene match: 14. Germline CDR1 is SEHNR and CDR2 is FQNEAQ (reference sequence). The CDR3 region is CATGGRTGRNGYTF. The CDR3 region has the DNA TGTGCCACCGGAGGGAGGACAGGTCGGAATGGCTACACCTTC.

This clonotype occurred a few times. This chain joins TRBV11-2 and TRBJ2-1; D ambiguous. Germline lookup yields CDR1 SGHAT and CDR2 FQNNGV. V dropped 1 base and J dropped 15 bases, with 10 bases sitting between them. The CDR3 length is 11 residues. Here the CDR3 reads CASSLVLVPFF. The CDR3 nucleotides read TGTGCCAGCAGCTTAGTTCTAGTGCCGTTCTTC. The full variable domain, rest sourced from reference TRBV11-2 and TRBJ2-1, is EAGVAQSPRYKIIEKRQSVAFWCNPISGHATLYWYQQILGQGPKLLIQFQNNGVVDDSQLPKDRFSAERLKGVDSTLKIQPAKLEDSAVYLCASSLVLVPFFGPGTRLTVL.

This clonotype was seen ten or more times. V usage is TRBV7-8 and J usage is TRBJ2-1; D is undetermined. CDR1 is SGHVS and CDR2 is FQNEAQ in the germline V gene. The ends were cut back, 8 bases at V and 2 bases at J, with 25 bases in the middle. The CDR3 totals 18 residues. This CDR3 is CASGLRASTPITYNEQFF. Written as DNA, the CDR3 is TGTGCCAGCGGGTTAAGGGCATCGACACCTATCACCTACAATGAGCAGTTCTTC.

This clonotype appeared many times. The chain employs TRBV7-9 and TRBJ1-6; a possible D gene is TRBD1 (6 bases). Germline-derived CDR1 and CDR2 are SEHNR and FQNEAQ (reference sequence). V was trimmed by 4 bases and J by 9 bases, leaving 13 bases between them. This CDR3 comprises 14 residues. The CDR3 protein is CASSSDSLISPLHF. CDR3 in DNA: TGTGCCAGCAGCTCGGACAGCCTGATTTCACCCCTCCACTTT.

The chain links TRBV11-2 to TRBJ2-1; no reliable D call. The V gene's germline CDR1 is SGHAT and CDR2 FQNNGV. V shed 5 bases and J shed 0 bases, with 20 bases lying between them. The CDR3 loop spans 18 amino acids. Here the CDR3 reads CASSPPPFRVNSYNEQFF. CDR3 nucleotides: TGTGCCAGCAGCCCCCCCCCCTTTAGGGTTAACTCCTACAATGAGCAGTTCTTC.

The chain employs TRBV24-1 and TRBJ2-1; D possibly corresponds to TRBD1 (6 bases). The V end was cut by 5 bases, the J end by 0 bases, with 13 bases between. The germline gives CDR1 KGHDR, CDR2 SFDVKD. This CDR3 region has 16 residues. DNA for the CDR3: TGTGCCACCAGTGGGCAGGGGCCAAGCTCCTACAATGAGCAGTTCTTC. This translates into CATSGQGPSSYNEQFF.